This T cell receptor beta chain appears in the sequencing data of a study of blood T cell repertoires in COVID-19. Assay: immunoSEQ multiplex PCR; the TCRdb copy retains only in-frame clones and omits some. The sample has 200,000 to 250,000 clones; 84% are singletons. Trimming pared 5 bases from V and 8 bases from J, leaving 19 bases between. The CDR3 runs to 15 residues. Germline V gene sequence: CDR1 SGHTA, CDR2 FQGTGA. The rearrangement links TRBV7-3 to TRBJ2-4; a possible D gene is TRBD2 (5 bases). The sequenced material came from PBMCs or T cells enriched from blood (not recorded which). This TCR was recovered from a woman aged 40 to 49 who had recovered from COVID-19. CDR3 residues: CASSPQGSPGDIQYF. CDR3 DNA: TGTGCCAGCAGCCCACAAGGGTCCCCCGGGGACATTCAGTACTTC.